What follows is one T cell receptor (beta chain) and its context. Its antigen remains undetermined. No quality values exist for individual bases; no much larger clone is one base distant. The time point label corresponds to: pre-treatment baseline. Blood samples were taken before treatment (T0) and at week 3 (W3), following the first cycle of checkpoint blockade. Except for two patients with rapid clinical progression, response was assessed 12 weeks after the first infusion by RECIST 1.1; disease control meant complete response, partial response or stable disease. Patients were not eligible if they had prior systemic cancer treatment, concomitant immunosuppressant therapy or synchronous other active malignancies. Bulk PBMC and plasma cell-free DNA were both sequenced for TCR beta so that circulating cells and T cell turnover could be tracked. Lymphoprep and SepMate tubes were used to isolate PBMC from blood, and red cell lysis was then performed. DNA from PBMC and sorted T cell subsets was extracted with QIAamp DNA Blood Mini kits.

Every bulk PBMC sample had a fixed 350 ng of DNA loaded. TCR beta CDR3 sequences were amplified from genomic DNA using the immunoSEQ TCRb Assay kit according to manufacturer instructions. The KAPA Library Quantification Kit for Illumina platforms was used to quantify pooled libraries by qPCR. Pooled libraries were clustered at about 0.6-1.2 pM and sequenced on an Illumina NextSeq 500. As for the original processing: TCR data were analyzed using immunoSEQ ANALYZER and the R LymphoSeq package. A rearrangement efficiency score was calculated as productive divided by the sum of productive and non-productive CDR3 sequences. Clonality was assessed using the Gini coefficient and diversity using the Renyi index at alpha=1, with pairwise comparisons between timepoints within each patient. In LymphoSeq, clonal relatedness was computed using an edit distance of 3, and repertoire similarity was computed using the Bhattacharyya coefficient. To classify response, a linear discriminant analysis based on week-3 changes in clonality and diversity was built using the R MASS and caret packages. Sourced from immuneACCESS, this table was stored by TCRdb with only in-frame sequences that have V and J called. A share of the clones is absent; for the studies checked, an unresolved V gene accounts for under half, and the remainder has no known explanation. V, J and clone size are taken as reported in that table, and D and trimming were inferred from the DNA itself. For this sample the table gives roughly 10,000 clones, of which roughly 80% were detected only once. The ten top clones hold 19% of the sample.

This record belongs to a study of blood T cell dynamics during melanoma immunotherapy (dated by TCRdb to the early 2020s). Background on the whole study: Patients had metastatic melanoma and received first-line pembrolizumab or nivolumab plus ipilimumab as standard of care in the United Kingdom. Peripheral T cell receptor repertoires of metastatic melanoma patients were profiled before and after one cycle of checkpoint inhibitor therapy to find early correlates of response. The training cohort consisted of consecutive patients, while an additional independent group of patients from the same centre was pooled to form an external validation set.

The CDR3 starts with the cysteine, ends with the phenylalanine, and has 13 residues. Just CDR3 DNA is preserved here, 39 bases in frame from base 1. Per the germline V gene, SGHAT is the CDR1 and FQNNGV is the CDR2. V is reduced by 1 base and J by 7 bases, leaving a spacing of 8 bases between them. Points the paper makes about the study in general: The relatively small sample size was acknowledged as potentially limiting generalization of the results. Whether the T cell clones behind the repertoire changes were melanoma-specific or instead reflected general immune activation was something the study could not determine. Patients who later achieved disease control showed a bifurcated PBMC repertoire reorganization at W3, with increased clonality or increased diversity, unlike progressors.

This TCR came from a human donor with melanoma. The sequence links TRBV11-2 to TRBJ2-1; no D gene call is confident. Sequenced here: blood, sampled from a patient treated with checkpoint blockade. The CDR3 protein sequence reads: CASSLGPVNEQFF. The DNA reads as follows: TGTGCCAGCAGCTTAGGTCCGGTGAATGAGCAGTTCTTC.